This T cell receptor (beta chain) was sequenced during a study of blood T cell repertoires in COVID-19. The germline V and J ends were trimmed by 0 bases and 3 bases, with 15 bases remaining between them. The CDR3 runs to 16 residues. The germline gives CDR1 LNHNV, CDR2 YYDKDF (reference sequence). Method: immunoSEQ multiplex PCR; TCRdb's copy keeps in-frame clones and lacks some. The table has about 310,000 clones, roughly 90% seen once; the top ten hold roughly 10%. This sequence was found in a woman aged 30 to 39 who had recovered from COVID-19. Sequenced material: PBMCs or T cells enriched from blood (not recorded which). The gene calls are TRBV15 and TRBJ2-7; D possibly corresponds to TRBD1 (6 bases). The CDR3 sequence: CATSRETPGQNYEQYF. CDR3 in DNA: TGTGCCACCAGCAGAGAAACCCCGGGACAAAACTACGAGCAGTACTTC.